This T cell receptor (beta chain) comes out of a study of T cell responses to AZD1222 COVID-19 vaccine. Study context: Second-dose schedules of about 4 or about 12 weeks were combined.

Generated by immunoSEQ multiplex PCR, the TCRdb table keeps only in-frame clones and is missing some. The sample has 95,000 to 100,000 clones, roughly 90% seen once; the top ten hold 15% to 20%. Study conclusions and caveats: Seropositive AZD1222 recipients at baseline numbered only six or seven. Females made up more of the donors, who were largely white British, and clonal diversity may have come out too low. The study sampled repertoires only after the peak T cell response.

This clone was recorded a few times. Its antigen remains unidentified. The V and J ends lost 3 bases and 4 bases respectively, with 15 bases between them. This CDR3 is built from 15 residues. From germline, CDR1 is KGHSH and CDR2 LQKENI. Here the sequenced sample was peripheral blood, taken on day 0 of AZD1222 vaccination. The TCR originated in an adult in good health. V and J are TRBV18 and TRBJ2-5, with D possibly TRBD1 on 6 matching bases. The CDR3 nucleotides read TGTGCCAGCTCACCCCAACAGGGTCTCGGAGAGACCCAGTACTTC. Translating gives CASSPQQGLGETQYF. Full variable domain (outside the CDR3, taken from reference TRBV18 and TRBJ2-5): NAGVMQNPRHLVRRRGQEARLRCSPMKGHSHVYWYRQLPEEGLKFMVYLQKENIIDESGMPKERFSAEFPKEGPSILRIQQVVRGDSAAYFCASSPQQGLGETQYFGPGTRLLVL.